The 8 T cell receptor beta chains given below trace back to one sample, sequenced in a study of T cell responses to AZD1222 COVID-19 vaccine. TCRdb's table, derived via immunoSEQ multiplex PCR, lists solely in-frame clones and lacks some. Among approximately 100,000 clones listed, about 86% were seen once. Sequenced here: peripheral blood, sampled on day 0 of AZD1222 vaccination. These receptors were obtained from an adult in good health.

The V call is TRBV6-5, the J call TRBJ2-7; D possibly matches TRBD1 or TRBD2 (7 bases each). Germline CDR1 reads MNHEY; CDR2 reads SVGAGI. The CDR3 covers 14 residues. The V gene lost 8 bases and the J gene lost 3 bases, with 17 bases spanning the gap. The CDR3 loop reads CASEGAGARYEQYF. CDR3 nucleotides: TGTGCCAGCGAGGGGGCGGGGGCGCGCTACGAGCAGTACTTC.

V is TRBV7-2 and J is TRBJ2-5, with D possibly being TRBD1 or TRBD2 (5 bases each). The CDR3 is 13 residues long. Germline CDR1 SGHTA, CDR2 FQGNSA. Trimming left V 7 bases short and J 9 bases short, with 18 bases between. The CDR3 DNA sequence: TGTGCCAGCACTCCAGGGACCGAAGGCCCCCAGTACTTC. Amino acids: CASTPGTEGPQYF.

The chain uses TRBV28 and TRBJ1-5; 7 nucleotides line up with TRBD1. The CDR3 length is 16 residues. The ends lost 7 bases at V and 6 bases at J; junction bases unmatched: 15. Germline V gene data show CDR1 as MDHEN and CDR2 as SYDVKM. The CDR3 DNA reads TGTGCCAGCATAGCCCCTCGAGGGGGCCGGGGTCAGCCCCAGCATTTT. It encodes CASIAPRGGRGQPQHF.

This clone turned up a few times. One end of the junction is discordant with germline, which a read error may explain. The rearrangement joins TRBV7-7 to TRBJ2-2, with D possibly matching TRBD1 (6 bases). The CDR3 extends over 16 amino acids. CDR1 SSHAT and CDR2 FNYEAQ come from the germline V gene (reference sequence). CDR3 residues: CASSLGQTSNTGELFF. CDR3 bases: TGTGCTAGCAGCTTAGGACAGACATCGAACACCGGGGAGCTGTTTTTT.

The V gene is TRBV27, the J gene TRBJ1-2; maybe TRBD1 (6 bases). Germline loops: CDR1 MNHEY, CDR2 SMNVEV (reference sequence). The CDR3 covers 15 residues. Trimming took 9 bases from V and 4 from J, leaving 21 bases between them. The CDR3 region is CARNEAGGQGYGYTF. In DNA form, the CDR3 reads TGTGCCAGAAACGAGGCGGGGGGCCAAGGCTATGGCTACACCTTC.

The CDR3 spells CASSYRDWHDAANYGYTF. In nucleotides, the CDR3 is TGTGCCAGCAGCTATCGGGACTGGCACGATGCAGCTAACTATGGCTACACCTTC. J is TRBJ1-2 and V is TRBV7-8; a weak D match, TRBD1 (5 bases). In germline, CDR1 is SGHVS, CDR2 FQNEAQ. V was shortened by 4 bases and J by 0 bases, with 21 bases between the two germline ends. This CDR3 is 18 amino acids long.

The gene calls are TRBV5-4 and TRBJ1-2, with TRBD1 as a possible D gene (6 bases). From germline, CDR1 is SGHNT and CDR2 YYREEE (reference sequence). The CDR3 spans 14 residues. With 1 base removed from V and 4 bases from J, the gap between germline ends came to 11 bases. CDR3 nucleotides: TGTGCCAGCAGCTTGCCAGGGGCCGGCTATGGCTACACCTTC. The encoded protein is CASSLPGAGYGYTF. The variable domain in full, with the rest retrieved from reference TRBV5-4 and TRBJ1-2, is ETGVTQSPTHLIKTRGQQVTLRCSSQSGHNTVSWYQQALGQGPQFIFQYYREEENGRGNFPPRFSGLQFPNYSSELNVNALELDDSALYLCASSLPGAGYGYTFGSGTRLTVV.

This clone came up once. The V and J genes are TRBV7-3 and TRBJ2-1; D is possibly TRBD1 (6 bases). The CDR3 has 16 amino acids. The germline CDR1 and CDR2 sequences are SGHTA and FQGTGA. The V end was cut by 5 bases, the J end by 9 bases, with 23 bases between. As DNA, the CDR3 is TGTGCCAGCAGCCCACATGGGGGCAGGGGAGCCGCTGAGCAGTTCTTC. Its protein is CASSPHGGRGAAEQFF.